This T cell receptor beta chain was identified in a study of blood T cell repertoires in COVID-19. At the level of the study: The samples span acute and convalescent COVID-19 from the United States, Italy and Spain.

In the original workflow: Amplified reference gene primers provided the basis for estimating nucleated cell counts. Repertoires were generated with immunoSEQ multiplex PCR, while TCRdb's copy carries only in-frame clones and drops some. V and J calls and clone size are those listed in that table; D and trimming were worked out from the DNA. The sample shows roughly 320,000 clones, over 85% of them seen only once. Followed longitudinally, the Seattle patients had been enrolled during active infection. This receptor was taken from a woman in her thirties with COVID-19, enrolled during active disease. Sequenced input: peripheral blood.

The CDR3, as DNA: TGTGCCACCAGCGGCAGGGGACCGTTAACTGAAGCTTTCTTT. Translating gives CATSGRGPLTEAFF. This chain connects TRBV15 to TRBJ1-1; D is perhaps TRBD1 (6 bases). Germline loops: CDR1 LNHNV, CDR2 YYDKDF (reference sequence). This CDR3 is 14 amino acids long. V lost 5 bases, J lost 5 bases, and 15 bases lay in between.